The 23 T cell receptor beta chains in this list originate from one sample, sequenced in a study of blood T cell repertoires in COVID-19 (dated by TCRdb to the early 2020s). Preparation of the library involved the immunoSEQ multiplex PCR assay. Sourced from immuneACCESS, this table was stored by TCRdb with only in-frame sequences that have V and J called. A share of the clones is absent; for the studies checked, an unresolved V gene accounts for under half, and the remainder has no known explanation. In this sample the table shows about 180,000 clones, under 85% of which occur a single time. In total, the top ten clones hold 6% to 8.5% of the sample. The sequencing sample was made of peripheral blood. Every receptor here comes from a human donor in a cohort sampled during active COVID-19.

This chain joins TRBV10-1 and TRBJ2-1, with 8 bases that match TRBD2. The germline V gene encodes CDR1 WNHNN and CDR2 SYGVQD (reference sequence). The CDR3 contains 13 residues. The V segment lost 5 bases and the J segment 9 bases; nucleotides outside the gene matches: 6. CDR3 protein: CASSSGGAGEQFF. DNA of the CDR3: TGCGCCAGCAGTTCCGGGGGGGCCGGTGAGCAGTTCTTC.

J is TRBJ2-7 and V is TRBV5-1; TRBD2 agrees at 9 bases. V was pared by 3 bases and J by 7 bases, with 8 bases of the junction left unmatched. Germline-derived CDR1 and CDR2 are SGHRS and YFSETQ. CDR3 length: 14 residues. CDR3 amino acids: CASSSDGTSWEQYF. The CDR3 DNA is TGCGCCAGCAGCTCCGACGGGACTAGCTGGGAGCAGTACTTC. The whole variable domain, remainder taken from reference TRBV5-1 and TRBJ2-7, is KAGVTQTPRYLIKTRGQQVTLSCSPISGHRSVSWYQQTPGQGLQFLFEYFSETQRNKGNFPGRFSGRQFSNSRSEMNVSTLELGDSALYLCASSSDGTSWEQYFGPGTRLTVT.

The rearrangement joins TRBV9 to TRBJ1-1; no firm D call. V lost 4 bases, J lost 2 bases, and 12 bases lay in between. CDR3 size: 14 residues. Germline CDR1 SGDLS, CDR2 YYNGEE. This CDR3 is CASSPSLDNTEAFF. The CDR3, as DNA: TGTGCCAGCAGCCCGAGTTTAGATAACACTGAAGCTTTCTTT.

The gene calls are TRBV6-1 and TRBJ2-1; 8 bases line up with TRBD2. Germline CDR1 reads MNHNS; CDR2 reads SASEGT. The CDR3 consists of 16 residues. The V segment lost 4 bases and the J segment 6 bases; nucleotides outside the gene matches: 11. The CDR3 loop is CASSGISAGDVNEQFF. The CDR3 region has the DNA TGTGCCAGCAGTGGCATCTCAGCGGGAGACGTCAATGAGCAGTTCTTC.

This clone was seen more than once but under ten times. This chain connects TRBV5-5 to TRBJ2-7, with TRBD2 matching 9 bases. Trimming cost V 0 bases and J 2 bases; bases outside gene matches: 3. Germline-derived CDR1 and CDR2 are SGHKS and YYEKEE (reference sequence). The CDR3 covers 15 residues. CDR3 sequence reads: CASSLGASGTYEQYF. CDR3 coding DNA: TGTGCCAGCAGCTTGGGGGCTAGCGGGACCTACGAGCAGTACTTC.

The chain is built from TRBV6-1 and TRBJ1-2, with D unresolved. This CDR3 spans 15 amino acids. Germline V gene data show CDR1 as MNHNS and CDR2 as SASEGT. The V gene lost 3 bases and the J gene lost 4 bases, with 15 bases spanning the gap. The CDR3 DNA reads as TGTGCCAGCAGTGACAATACGTGGTCAGGCTATGGCTACACCTTC. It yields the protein CASSDNTWSGYGYTF.

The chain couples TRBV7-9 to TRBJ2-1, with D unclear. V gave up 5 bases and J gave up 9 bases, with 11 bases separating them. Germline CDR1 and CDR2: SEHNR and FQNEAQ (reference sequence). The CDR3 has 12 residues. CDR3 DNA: TGTGCCAGCAGCCTCCCGGCGGCTGAGCAGTTCTTC. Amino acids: CASSLPAAEQFF.

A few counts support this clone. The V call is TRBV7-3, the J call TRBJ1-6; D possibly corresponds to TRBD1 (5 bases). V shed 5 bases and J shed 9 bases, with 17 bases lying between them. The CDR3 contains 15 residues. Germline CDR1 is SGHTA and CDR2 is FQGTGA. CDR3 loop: CASSLGGQGVSPLHF. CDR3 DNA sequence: TGTGCCAGCAGCCTTGGAGGGCAGGGTGTTTCACCCCTCCACTTT.

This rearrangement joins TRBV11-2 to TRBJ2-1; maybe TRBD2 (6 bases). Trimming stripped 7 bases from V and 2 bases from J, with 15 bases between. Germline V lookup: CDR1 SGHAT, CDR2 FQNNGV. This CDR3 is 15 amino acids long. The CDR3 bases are TGTGCCAGCACCCCAAGCGGGCTGCCCTACAATGAGCAGTTCTTC. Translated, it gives CASTPSGLPYNEQFF.

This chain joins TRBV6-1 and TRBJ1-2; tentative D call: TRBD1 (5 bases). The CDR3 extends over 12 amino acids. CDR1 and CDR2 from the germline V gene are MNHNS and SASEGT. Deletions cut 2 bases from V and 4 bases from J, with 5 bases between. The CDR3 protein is CASSETGYGYTF. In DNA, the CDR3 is TGTGCCAGCAGTGAAACAGGCTATGGCTACACCTTC.

The CDR3: CASREGTYQETQYF. The CDR3 coding sequence is TGTGCCAGCAGGGAGGGGACTTACCAAGAGACCCAGTACTTC. V gene TRBV5-4 combines with J gene TRBJ2-5; TRBD2 is a possible D gene (6 bases). Germline loops: CDR1 SGHNT, CDR2 YYREEE (reference sequence). The CDR3 sequence is 14 residues long. Trimming shortened V by 5 bases and J by 0 bases, and 11 bases separated the two germline ends. The variable domain in full, completed from reference TRBV5-4 and TRBJ2-5, reads ETGVTQSPTHLIKTRGQQVTLRCSSQSGHNTVSWYQQALGQGPQFIFQYYREEENGRGNFPPRFSGLQFPNYSSELNVNALELDDSALYLCASREGTYQETQYFGPGTRLLVL.

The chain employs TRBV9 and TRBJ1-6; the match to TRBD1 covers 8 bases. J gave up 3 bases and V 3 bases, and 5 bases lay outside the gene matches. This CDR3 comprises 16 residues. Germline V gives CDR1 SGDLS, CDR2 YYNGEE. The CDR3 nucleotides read TGTGCCAGCAGCGCCACGACAGGGGACTATAATTCACCCCTCCACTTT. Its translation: CASSATTGDYNSPLHF.

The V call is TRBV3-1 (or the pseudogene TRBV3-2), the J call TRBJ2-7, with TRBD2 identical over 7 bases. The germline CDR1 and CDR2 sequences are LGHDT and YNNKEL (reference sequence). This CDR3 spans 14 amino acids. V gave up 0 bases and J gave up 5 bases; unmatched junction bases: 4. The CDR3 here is CASSQDPTSDEQYF. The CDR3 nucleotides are TGTGCCAGCAGCCAAGATCCAACTAGCGACGAGCAGTACTTC.

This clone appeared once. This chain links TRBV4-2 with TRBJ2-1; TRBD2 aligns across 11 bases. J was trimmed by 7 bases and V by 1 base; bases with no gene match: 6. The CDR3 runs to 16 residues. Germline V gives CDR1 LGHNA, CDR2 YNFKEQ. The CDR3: CASSQGSGGASNEQFF. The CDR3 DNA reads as TGTGCCAGCAGCCAAGGTAGCGGGGGGGCCAGTAATGAGCAGTTCTTC.

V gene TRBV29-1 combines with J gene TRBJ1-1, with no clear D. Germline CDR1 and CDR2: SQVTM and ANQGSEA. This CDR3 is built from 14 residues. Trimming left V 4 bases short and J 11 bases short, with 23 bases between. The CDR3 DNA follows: TGCAGCGTTGTCAGTAATCAGAGGCTCTTTGGGGCTTTCTTT. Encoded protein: CSVVSNQRLFGAFF. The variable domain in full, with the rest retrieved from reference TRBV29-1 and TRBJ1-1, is SAVISQKPSRDICQRGTSLTIQCQVDSQVTMMFWYRQQPGQSLTLIATANQGSEATYESGFVIDKFPISRPNLTFSTLTVSNMSPEDSSIYLCSVVSNQRLFGAFFGQGTRLTVV.

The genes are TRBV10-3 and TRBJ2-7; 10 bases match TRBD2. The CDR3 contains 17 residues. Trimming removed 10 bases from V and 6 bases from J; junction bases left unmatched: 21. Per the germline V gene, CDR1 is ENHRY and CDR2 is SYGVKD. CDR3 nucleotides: TGTGCCACCCAAGCCGCGGCTACGGGACTAGCGTCGTCCGAGCAGTACTTC. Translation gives CATQAAATGLASSEQYF.

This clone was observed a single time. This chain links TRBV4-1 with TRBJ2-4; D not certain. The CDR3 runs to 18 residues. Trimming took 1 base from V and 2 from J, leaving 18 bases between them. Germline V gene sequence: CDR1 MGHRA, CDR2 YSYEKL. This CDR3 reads CASSQGQGNSWTKNIQYF. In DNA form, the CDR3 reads TGCGCCAGCAGCCAAGGGCAAGGTAACAGTTGGACCAAAAACATTCAGTACTTC.

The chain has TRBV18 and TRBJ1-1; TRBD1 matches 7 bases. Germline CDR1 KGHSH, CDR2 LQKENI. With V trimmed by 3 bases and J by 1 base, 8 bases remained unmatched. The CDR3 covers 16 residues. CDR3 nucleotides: TGTGCCAGCTCACCTCAGAGACAGGGAAAGAACACTGAAGCTTTCTTT. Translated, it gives CASSPQRQGKNTEAFF.

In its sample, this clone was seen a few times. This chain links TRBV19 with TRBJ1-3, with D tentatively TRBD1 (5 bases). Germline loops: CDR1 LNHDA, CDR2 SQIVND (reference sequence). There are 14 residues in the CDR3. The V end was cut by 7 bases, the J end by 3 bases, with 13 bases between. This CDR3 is CASTLGRVGNTIYF. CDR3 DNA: TGTGCCAGTACCCTCGGCAGGGTTGGAAACACCATATATTTT.

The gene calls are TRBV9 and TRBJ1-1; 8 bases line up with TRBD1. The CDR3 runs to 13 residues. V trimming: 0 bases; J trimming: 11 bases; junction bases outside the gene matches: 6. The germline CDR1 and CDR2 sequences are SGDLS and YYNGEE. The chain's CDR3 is CASSVEQGGEAFF. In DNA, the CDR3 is TGTGCCAGCAGCGTAGAACAGGGGGGCGAGGCTTTCTTT. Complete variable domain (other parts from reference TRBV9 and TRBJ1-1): DSGVTQTPKHLITATGQRVTLRCSPRSGDLSVYWYQQSLDQGLQFLIQYYNGEERAKGNILERFSAQQFPDLHSELNLSSLELGDSALYFCASSVEQGGEAFFGQGTRLTVV.

The CDR3 is CASSLRLAGGHTQYF. The DNA of the CDR3 is TGTGCCAGCAGCCTCCGACTAGCGGGGGGCCATACGCAGTATTTT. The chain has TRBV7-2 and TRBJ2-3; 13 nucleotides match TRBD2. J gave up 7 bases and V 5 bases, and 6 bases lay outside the gene matches. The CDR3 sequence is 15 residues long. Germline CDR1 is SGHTA and CDR2 is FQGNSA.

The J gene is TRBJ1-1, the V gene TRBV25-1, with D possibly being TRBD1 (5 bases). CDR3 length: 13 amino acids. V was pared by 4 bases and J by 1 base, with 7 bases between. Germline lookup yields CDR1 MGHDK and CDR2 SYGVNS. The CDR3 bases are TGTGCCAGCAGTGCTCAGGGGAACACTGAAGCTTTCTTT. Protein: CASSAQGNTEAFF.

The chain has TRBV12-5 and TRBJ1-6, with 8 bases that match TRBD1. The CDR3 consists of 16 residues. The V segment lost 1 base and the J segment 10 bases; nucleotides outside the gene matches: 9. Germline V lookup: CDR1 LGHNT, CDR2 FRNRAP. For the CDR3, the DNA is TGTGCTAGTGGTTTGGATCCGGGGACAGGAGGCTCACCCCTCCACTTT. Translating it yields CASGLDPGTGGSPLHF.